This T cell receptor (beta chain) was observed in a study of T cells in Graves' hyperthyroidism and ophthalmopathy. Template material for amplifying TCR beta CDR3 regions consisted of RNA transcripts. With the HTBI primer set, the TCR CDR3 went through a first round of RT-PCR. TCRdb re-analysed the multiplex PCR reads in MiXCR, keeping a single row per CDR3 protein. The table has fewer than 450,000 distinct CDR3 sequences, over 12% seen once. V gave up 3 bases and J gave up 2 bases, with 29 bases separating them. The CDR3 is 20 residues long. Germline CDR1 reads SGHVS; CDR2 reads FNYEAQ. Study results and limitations: Researchers report that a 13 V-J model separated ophthalmopathy from stable hyperthyroidism. Most clonotypes expanded in thyroid above 0.001 were likewise present in blood.

This clonotype was counted at least ten times. The antigen is not known. Reasons for excluding patients were uncontrolled infection, other autoimmune disease, pregnancy or lactation. Diagnoses were made from clinical symptoms, serum measures (thyroxine and TRAb), thyroid ultrasound and orbital computed tomography. Material for sequencing was blood. The origin of this receptor is a man aged 50-60 years with Graves' ophthalmopathy. V usage is TRBV7-6 and J usage is TRBJ2-7; D perhaps matches TRBD2 (5 bases). The CDR3 nucleotides read TGTGCCAGCAGCTTCAAACCGAACCCCCCGAACGGGGTGAGGACCTACGAGCAGTACTTC. Translated, it gives CASSFKPNPPNGVRTYEQYF.